This TCR beta chain is from a study of early T cells in non-severe SARS-CoV-2 infection. About the study: Sequencing used unsorted whole-blood bulk RNA, so chains lack pairing.

This clonotype was counted many times. Unique molecular identifier tags were affixed to discrete cDNA molecules. TCRdb fed the 5' RACE reads into MiXCR, producing one record per CDR3 protein. The sample holds around 27,000 distinct CDR3 sequences, about 3% seen once. This receptor was obtained from an adult who was a healthcare worker with PCR-confirmed SARS-CoV-2 infection or an uninfected control (not recorded which). The material sequenced was whole blood.

CDR3 coding DNA: TGTGCCAGCAGTTCCGACAGGGAGAATTCACCCCTCCACTTT. Translation: CASSSDRENSPLHF. The chain links TRBV12-3 or TRBV12-4 to TRBJ1-6; 7 bases fit TRBD1. The CDR3 runs to 14 residues. V shed 4 bases, J shed 7 bases, and the junction held 4 bases outside the gene matches.